Here is one T cell receptor (beta chain) with its context. Its matching antigen is unknown. Together with a sample-barcoded 5' primer, a J-beta primer mix was included in a second PCR lasting about 6 to 11 cycles. One entry per CDR3 protein results from TCRdb running MiXCR on the 5' RACE reads. Of more than 800,000 distinct CDR3 sequences in the sample, 29% are singletons; the top ten hold around 16%. The sample comes from a study of blood T cells in healthy people across ages. Points from the study as a whole: It was held that the diversity estimates obtained from one million T cells were underestimates. No one knew whether donors had CMV, which possibly confounded expanded clonotype changes.

The CDR3 covers 12 residues. The germline gives CDR1 SGHVS, CDR2 FNYEAQ. The sample comprised blood. The sequence was collected from a woman older than 75 in good health. V and J are TRBV7-6 and TRBJ2-4; D is unresolved. The DNA end favors TRBJ2-5, so the J call may be wrong. Here the CDR3 reads CASSLSEETQYF. In DNA form, the CDR3 reads TGTGCCAGCAGCTTATCGGAGGAGACCCAGTACTTC.